These 8 T cell receptor beta chains were sequenced from one sample in a study of T cell changes during pregnancy in multiple sclerosis. Sequenced by immunoSEQ multiplex PCR; TCRdb stores in-frame clones only, minus some. Found here are under 65,000 clones, about 94% of them singletons; the top ten hold just over 2.5%. Source: CD8+ T cells from peripheral blood mononuclear cells, taken after pregnancy. These receptors were collected from a female donor with multiple sclerosis, enrolled in a pregnancy study.

In regard to this clone: Other DNA sequences in this specimen translate into the identical CDR3. The chain has TRBV5-1 and TRBJ1-1; the match to TRBD1 covers 7 bases. V was pared by 0 bases and J by 4 bases, with 0 bases of the junction left unmatched. This CDR3 spans 13 amino acids. Germline values: CDR1 SGHRS, CDR2 YFSETQ. The CDR3 protein is CASSLEGATEAFF. DNA of the CDR3: TGCGCCAGCAGCTTGGAGGGGGCCACTGAAGCTTTCTTT.

The chain is built from TRBV28 and TRBJ2-3, with D perhaps TRBD1 (5 bases). The V end lost 2 bases, the J end lost 1 base, and 10 bases lay between the germline ends. The CDR3 spans 15 residues. Looked up from germline, CDR1 is MDHEN and CDR2 is SYDVKM. The CDR3 here is CASSLDGRGTDTQYF. CDR3 sequence (DNA): TGTGCCAGCAGTTTAGATGGCAGGGGCACAGATACGCAGTATTTT.

The rearrangement joins TRBV7-2 to TRBJ2-2; TRBD1 is a possible D gene (5 bases). Deletions cut 3 bases from V and 2 bases from J, with 16 bases between. Germline V gene sequence: CDR1 SGHTA, CDR2 FQGNSA. The CDR3 extends over 17 amino acids. The CDR3 here is CASSLVWQGSNTGELFF. In DNA form, the CDR3 reads TGTGCCAGCAGCTTGGTATGGCAGGGCTCTAACACCGGGGAGCTGTTTTTT.

The chain combines TRBV15 with TRBJ2-7, with 9 bases that match TRBD2. The CDR3 has 14 amino acids. V was pared by 5 bases and J by 4 bases, with 6 bases of the junction left unmatched. The germline CDR1 and CDR2 sequences are LNHNV and YYDKDF (reference sequence). CDR3 bases: TGTGCCACCAGCGCTCCGGGACTAGCATACGAGCAGTACTTC. Translating gives CATSAPGLAYEQYF.

CDR3 DNA sequence: TGTGCCAGCAGCTTAGTTAGTGGAGATCTCGAGCAGTACTTC. This sequence encodes CASSLVSGDLEQYF. The chain is built from TRBV7-4 and TRBJ2-7; no clear D gene. The CDR3 contains 14 residues. Trimming removed 1 base at V and 6 bases at J, with 13 bases between. Germline CDR1 SGHVT, CDR2 SQSDAQ.

This chain connects TRBV28 to TRBJ2-7, with 10 bases fitting TRBD2. Germline CDR1 and CDR2: MDHEN and SYDVKM. The trim removed 4 bases at V and 5 bases at J, leaving 8 bases unmatched. This CDR3 region has 15 residues. The CDR3 spells CASSWFASGSNEQYF. CDR3 DNA sequence: TGTGCCAGCAGTTGGTTCGCTAGCGGGAGTAACGAGCAGTACTTC.

The chain recombines TRBV7-9 with TRBJ2-7; the match to TRBD1 covers 7 bases. The CDR3 spans 14 residues. V dropped 5 bases and J dropped 3; count of bases not matched to a gene: 7. The V gene's germline CDR1 is SEHNR and CDR2 FQNEAQ (reference sequence). The CDR3 reads CASSPRQGDYEQYF. In DNA, the CDR3 is TGTGCCAGCAGCCCCCGGCAGGGGGACTACGAGCAGTACTTC.

V usage is TRBV5-4 and J usage is TRBJ1-1, with D unclear. The CDR3 consists of 14 residues. Germline loops: CDR1 SGHNT, CDR2 YYREEE (reference sequence). The V gene lost 2 bases and the J gene lost 2 bases, with 10 bases spanning the gap. The CDR3 spells CASSFWASNTEAFF. The CDR3 DNA reads as TGTGCCAGCAGCTTTTGGGCAAGCAACACTGAAGCTTTCTTT. Filled out from reference TRBV5-4 and TRBJ1-1, the complete variable domain reads ETGVTQSPTHLIKTRGQQVTLRCSSQSGHNTVSWYQQALGQGPQFIFQYYREEENGRGNFPPRFSGLQFPNYSSELNVNALELDDSALYLCASSFWASNTEAFFGQGTRLTVV.